A single sample is the source of the 15 T cell receptor beta chains below, sequenced in a study of blood T cell repertoires in COVID-19. Repertoires were generated with immunoSEQ multiplex PCR, while TCRdb's copy carries only in-frame clones and drops some. This table has under 200,000 clones, 79% appearing once. The sequenced sample was PBMCs or T cells enriched from blood (not recorded which). Source of these receptors: a woman aged 70 to 79 in a cohort exposed to, infected with or recovered from COVID-19 (not recorded which).

The V gene is TRBV7-9, the J gene TRBJ1-2; tentatively, D is TRBD1 (5 bases). V shed 4 bases and J shed 7 bases, with 19 bases lying between them. Germline-derived CDR1 and CDR2 are SEHNR and FQNEAQ (reference sequence). This CDR3 spans 15 amino acids. The CDR3 reads CASSSPSQGMGGYTF. CDR3 DNA: TGTGCCAGCAGCTCCCCGTCCCAGGGAATGGGTGGCTACACCTTC.

This rearrangement joins TRBV4-1 to TRBJ1-6; 8 bases align to TRBD1. In germline, CDR1 is MGHRA, CDR2 YSYEKL. The CDR3 sequence is 15 residues long. The V gene end was trimmed by 1 base and the J gene end by 8 bases; junction bases not matched to a gene: 4. As DNA, the CDR3 is TGCGCCAGCAGCCAAGTCGACAGGGGATATTCACCCCTCCACTTT. Protein product: CASSQVDRGYSPLHF.

The chain is built from TRBV6-1 and TRBJ1-1; 9 bases map to TRBD1. The CDR3 is 15 amino acids. V shed 6 bases and J 0 bases; nucleotides not matched to a gene: 5. CDR1 is MNHNS and CDR2 is SASEGT in the germline V gene. This CDR3 reads CASRDRDRVNTEAFF. In DNA form, the CDR3 reads TGTGCCAGCAGGGATAGGGACAGGGTGAACACTGAAGCTTTCTTT.

The chain carries TRBV5-4 and TRBJ2-1; 11 bases map to TRBD2. The V gene's germline CDR1 is SGHNT and CDR2 YYREEE (reference sequence). The CDR3 has 16 amino acids. J gave up 4 bases and V 0 bases, and 3 bases lay outside the gene matches. The CDR3 DNA sequence: TGTGCCAGCAGCTTGGTCGTAGCGGGAGGGTACAATGAGCAGTTCTTC. As protein: CASSLVVAGGYNEQFF.

This clone has more than one count but fewer than ten. The chain recombines TRBV7-8 with TRBJ1-5; D may be TRBD1 (6 bases). V dropped 5 bases and J dropped 4 bases, with 21 bases sitting between them. Germline V gene data show CDR1 as SGHVS and CDR2 as FQNEAQ. CDR3 length: 17 amino acids. CDR3 nucleotides: TGTGCCAGCAGCCCTCGCTTAGCGGGGGCTGGGAATCAGCCCCAGCATTTT. The encoded protein is CASSPRLAGAGNQPQHF.

The CDR3 bases are TGCGCCAGCAGCTTGGGAGCATCTCACGAGCAGTACTTC. Translated: CASSLGASHEQYF. The chain couples TRBV5-1 to TRBJ2-7; unclear D gene. This CDR3 contains 13 residues. Trimming left V 0 bases short and J 5 bases short, with 9 bases between. Germline CDR1 and CDR2: SGHRS and YFSETQ.

The V and J genes are TRBV11-2 and TRBJ2-7, with a weak D call TRBD1 (6 bases). CDR3 length: 14 amino acids. CDR1 SGHAT and CDR2 FQNNGV come from the germline V gene. Trimming left V 3 bases short and J 1 base short, with 10 bases between. CDR3 sequence (DNA): TGTGCCAGCAGCTTTTACAGGGATTCCTACGAGCAGTACTTC. Its translation: CASSFYRDSYEQYF.

Here the CDR3 reads CASSVHRGRGNTEAFF. The CDR3 bases are TGTGCCAGCAGTGTACACAGGGGGCGCGGGAACACTGAAGCTTTCTTT. The chain combines TRBV6-2 or TRBV6-3 with TRBJ1-1; TRBD1 matches at 9 bases. V lost 5 bases and J lost 1; bases outside the gene matches: 8. This CDR3 contains 16 residues. Germline values: CDR1 MNHEY, CDR2 SVGEGT.

The chain is built from TRBV5-1 and TRBJ2-6, with a weak D call TRBD1 (5 bases). CDR3 size: 15 residues. Germline values: CDR1 SGHRS, CDR2 YFSETQ. The V gene lost 2 bases and the J gene lost 0 bases, with 6 bases spanning the gap. The CDR3 DNA reads TGCGCCAGCAGCTTTCAGGGCTCTGGGGCCAACGTCCTGACTTTC. Translating it yields CASSFQGSGANVLTF.

The rearrangement joins TRBV6-6 to TRBJ1-6; the match to TRBD1 covers 9 bases. V trimming: 5 bases; J trimming: 10 bases; junction bases outside the gene matches: 18. Germline V gene lookup returns CDR1 MNHNY and CDR2 SVGAGI (reference sequence). The CDR3 is 18 amino acids. CDR3 nucleotides: TGTGCCAGCAGTCGATGGGGACAGGGAACGGTGGGGGGATCACCCCTCCACTTT. This gives the protein CASSRWGQGTVGGSPLHF.

The rearrangement links TRBV19 to TRBJ1-3; D gene uncertain. The germline CDR1 and CDR2 sequences are LNHDA and SQIVND (reference sequence). With 4 bases removed from V and 1 base from J, the gap between germline ends came to 8 bases. This CDR3 has 14 amino acids. CDR3 nucleotides: TGTGCCAGTAGTACTGACTCGTCTGGAAACACCATATATTTT. This encodes CASSTDSSGNTIYF. Filled out from reference TRBV19 and TRBJ1-3, the complete variable domain reads DGGITQSPKYLFRKEGQNVTLSCEQNLNHDAMYWYRQDPGQGLRLIYYSQIVNDFQKGDIAEGYSVSREKKESFPLTVTSAQKNPTAFYLCASSTDSSGNTIYFGEGSWLTVV.

V usage is TRBV3-1 (or the pseudogene TRBV3-2) and J usage is TRBJ2-7, with TRBD1 matching 9 bases. With 1 base clipped from V and 7 bases from J, the junction kept 11 bases outside the gene matches. The germline V gene encodes CDR1 LGHDT and CDR2 YNNKEL (reference sequence). The CDR3 extends over 16 amino acids. This CDR3 is CASSQGPTGGEGEQYF. The CDR3, as DNA: TGTGCCAGCAGCCAAGGACCCACAGGGGGCGAAGGTGAGCAGTACTTC.

The chain combines TRBV5-4 with TRBJ1-1; D perhaps matches TRBD1 (5 bases). Trimming pared 4 bases from V and 0 bases from J, leaving 13 bases between. The CDR3 runs 15 residues. Germline assignment: CDR1 SGHNT and CDR2 YYREEE (reference sequence). As DNA, the CDR3 is TGTGCCAGCAGCGCACGGGGGAGCATGAACACTGAAGCTTTCTTT. Translation: CASSARGSMNTEAFF.

The rearrangement links TRBV2 to TRBJ2-1, with 13 positions matching TRBD2. This CDR3 region has 16 residues. Germline V gene data show CDR1 as SNHLY and CDR2 as FYNNEI. After removal of 5 bases from V and 6 bases from J, the junction contained 7 bases not matched to a gene. The DNA of the CDR3 is TGTGCCAGCAGTAGGACTAGCGGGAGAATCAGCAATGAGCAGTTCTTC. Translation gives CASSRTSGRISNEQFF.

This clone was picked up a small number of times. The chain employs TRBV2 and TRBJ1-5; 8 nucleotides agree with TRBD1. Germline loops: CDR1 SNHLY, CDR2 FYNNEI. This CDR3 has 14 residues. V was clipped by 7 bases and J by 6 bases; unmatched bases: 8. The CDR3 DNA reads TGTGCCAGCACGGGACAGGCCATGTCTCAGCCCCAGCATTTT. It yields the protein CASTGQAMSQPQHF.